Listed below are T cell receptor beta chains from one sample, sequenced in a study of OX40 agonist ivuxolimab in advanced cancers. Only in-frame clones appear in the TCRdb table, and some are missing; sequencing was by immunoSEQ multiplex PCR. The sample contains approximately 77,000 clones, 85% of which appear only once. Sequencing was performed on CD4+ or CD8+ T cells sorted from blood, taken in a trial of the OX40 agonist ivuxolimab. These receptors were taken from an adult with an advanced solid tumor such as melanoma, head and neck, liver or kidney cancer. Both conserved end residues are part of each CDR3. A D gene is named only where the DNA matches it firmly. Where a row states a size, it is once, few, many or the class of an expanded clone; other rows omit it.

v_gene: TRBV6-1
abundance: -
j_gene: TRBJ1-5
d_gene: -
CDR3nt: TGTGCCAGCAGTTTACAGGGAGAGGGCAATCAGCCCCAGCATTTT
CDR3aa: CASSLQGEGNQPQHF

v_gene: TRBV4-1
abundance: -
j_gene: TRBJ2-3
d_gene: TRBD1
CDR3nt: TGCGCCAGCAGCCAAGTTAGGGGACAGAGAACAGATACGCAGTATTTT
CDR3aa: CASSQVRGQRTDTQYF

v_gene: TRBV5-1
abundance: -
j_gene: TRBJ2-2
d_gene: -
CDR3nt: TGCGCCAGCAGAACAGGCGAACCGAACACCGGGGAGCTGTTTTTT
CDR3aa: CASRTGEPNTGELFF

v_gene: TRBV18
abundance: -
j_gene: TRBJ1-4
d_gene: -
CDR3nt: TGTGCCAGCTCACCGGAAGTTGAAAAACTGTTTTTT
CDR3aa: CASSPEVEKLFF

v_gene: TRBV27
abundance: -
j_gene: TRBJ1-2
d_gene: TRBD1
CDR3nt: TGTGCCAGCAGTGTTTGGAAACCGGGACAGGGATCGTATGGCTACACCTTC
CDR3aa: CASSVWKPGQGSYGYTF

v_gene: TRBV27
abundance: -
j_gene: TRBJ1-5
d_gene: -
CDR3nt: TGTGCCAGCAGTTTAAACCGGGGCAATCAGCCCCAGCATTTT
CDR3aa: CASSLNRGNQPQHF

v_gene: TRBV10-3
abundance: few
j_gene: TRBJ1-2
d_gene: -
CDR3nt: TGTGCCATCGCGGCGGGCGCTTGGGGCTACACCTTC
CDR3aa: CAIAAGAWGYTF

v_gene: TRBV7-8
abundance: -
j_gene: TRBJ2-7
d_gene: -
CDR3nt: TGTGCCAGCAGCTTAGTTGCAGGGGCCTACGAGCAGTACTTC
CDR3aa: CASSLVAGAYEQYF

v_gene: TRBV19
abundance: -
j_gene: TRBJ1-4
d_gene: TRBD1
CDR3nt: TGTGCCAGTAGTTTACAGGGGGCAGGGGAGGAAAAACTGTTTTTT
CDR3aa: CASSLQGAGEEKLFF

v_gene: TRBV30
abundance: -
j_gene: TRBJ2-5
d_gene: -
CDR3nt: TGTGCCTGGAGTGTAGGGGAACTCACCCGTGGAGCCCAGTACTTC
CDR3aa: CAWSVGELTRGAQYF

v_gene: TRBV11-2
abundance: -
j_gene: TRBJ2-7
d_gene: TRBD2
CDR3nt: TGTGCCAGCAGCTTCCACGGGGGGGACGAGCAGTACTTC
CDR3aa: CASSFHGGDEQYF

v_gene: TRBV9
abundance: -
j_gene: TRBJ1-2
d_gene: -
CDR3nt: TGTGCCAGCAGCGTCGGGGTTAGAGATTCAGGTGGCTACACCTTC
CDR3aa: CASSVGVRDSGGYTF

v_gene: TRBV5-6
abundance: -
j_gene: TRBJ1-1
d_gene: -
CDR3nt: TGTGCCAGCAGCTACTTGGGGAACACTGAAGCTTTCTTT
CDR3aa: CASSYLGNTEAFF

v_gene: TRBV30
abundance: -
j_gene: TRBJ1-4
d_gene: -
CDR3nt: TGTGCCTGGAGTGGAAGGCCCCCTGAAAAACTGTTTTTT
CDR3aa: CAWSGRPPEKLFF

v_gene: TRBV27
abundance: -
j_gene: TRBJ2-3
d_gene: -
CDR3nt: TGTGCCAGCAGTTCTAGGACGTGGGGCACAGATACGCAGTATTTT
CDR3aa: CASSSRTWGTDTQYF

v_gene: TRBV5-1
abundance: -
j_gene: TRBJ2-1
d_gene: TRBD2
CDR3nt: TGCGCCAGCAGCTTGGTCGGGACTAGCGGTTACAATGAGCAGTTCTTC
CDR3aa: CASSLVGTSGYNEQFF

v_gene: TRBV18
abundance: -
j_gene: TRBJ2-1
d_gene: -
CDR3nt: TGTGCCAGCTCACCACCGAGGGGGGAGGGGGTCTCCTACAATGAGCAGTTCTTC
CDR3aa: CASSPPRGEGVSYNEQFF

v_gene: TRBV6-6
abundance: few
j_gene: TRBJ2-4
d_gene: -
CDR3nt: TGTGCCAGCTGTCCAGGGGGACTGGGAAACATTCAGTACTTC
CDR3aa: CASCPGGLGNIQYF

v_gene: TRBV28
abundance: -
j_gene: TRBJ1-4
d_gene: -
CDR3nt: TGTGCCGTCCCGGGGCCAGCTAATGAAAAACTGTTTTTT
CDR3aa: CAVPGPANEKLFF

v_gene: TRBV28
abundance: -
j_gene: TRBJ2-7
d_gene: -
CDR3nt: TGTGCCAGCAGCAGGGTCGGCCCCTACGAGCAGTACTTC
CDR3aa: CASSRVGPYEQYF

v_gene: TRBV18
abundance: -
j_gene: TRBJ2-1
d_gene: -
CDR3nt: TGTGCCAGCTCACGGGACACAGGCTCCTACAATGAGCAGTTCTTC
CDR3aa: CASSRDTGSYNEQFF

v_gene: TRBV19
abundance: -
j_gene: TRBJ2-3
d_gene: -
CDR3nt: TGTGCCAGTAGTCCCCTAGAAGGCACAGATACGCAGTATTTT
CDR3aa: CASSPLEGTDTQYF

v_gene: TRBV6-5
abundance: -
j_gene: TRBJ1-5
d_gene: -
CDR3nt: TGTGCCAGCAGCCTATGGAGAAATCAGCCCCAGCATTTT
CDR3aa: CASSLWRNQPQHF

v_gene: TRBV6-5
abundance: -
j_gene: TRBJ2-5
d_gene: -
CDR3nt: TGTGCCAGCAGTCCGGGCCGGGACCAAGAGACCCAGTACTTC
CDR3aa: CASSPGRDQETQYF

v_gene: TRBV9
abundance: -
j_gene: TRBJ2-3
d_gene: -
CDR3nt: TGTGCCAGCAGCGTAGACGGGGGAGATACGCAGTATTTT
CDR3aa: CASSVDGGDTQYF

v_gene: TRBV18
abundance: -
j_gene: TRBJ2-7
d_gene: -
CDR3nt: TGTGCCAGCTCATCAGCCGACAGCTACGAGCAGTACTTC
CDR3aa: CASSSADSYEQYF

v_gene: TRBV2
abundance: -
j_gene: TRBJ1-1
d_gene: -
CDR3nt: TGTGCCAGCCGCTTTGGACGGGAGAACACTGAAGCTTTCTTT
CDR3aa: CASRFGRENTEAFF

v_gene: TRBV6-5
abundance: -
j_gene: TRBJ2-7
d_gene: -
CDR3nt: TGTGCCAGCAGGTTCGTGGAGCACGAGCAGTACTTC
CDR3aa: CASRFVEHEQYF

v_gene: TRBV5-6
abundance: once
j_gene: TRBJ1-2
d_gene: -
CDR3nt: TGTGCCAGCAGCTTGGAAGTCGAACCCGCTGGACGAGGCTACACCTTC
CDR3aa: CASSLEVEPAGRGYTF

v_gene: TRBV19
abundance: once
j_gene: TRBJ1-3
d_gene: -
CDR3nt: TGTGCCAGTAGTAAGGACGGACAGAGCTTCTCTGGAAACACCATATATTTT
CDR3aa: CASSKDGQSFSGNTIYF

v_gene: TRBV28
abundance: -
j_gene: TRBJ2-3
d_gene: TRBD2
CDR3nt: TGTGCCAGCAGTCCCTCTAGCGGGGGGACCACAGATACGCAGTATTTT
CDR3aa: CASSPSSGGTTDTQYF

v_gene: TRBV15
abundance: once
j_gene: TRBJ1-1
d_gene: -
CDR3nt: TGTGCCACCAGCAGGGAAGTTAAGGACGCTGAAGCTTTCTTT
CDR3aa: CATSREVKDAEAFF

v_gene: TRBV5-4
abundance: -
j_gene: TRBJ1-5
d_gene: -
CDR3nt: TGTGCCAGCAGCGCTGGGAACAGGGAAGAAGGGAGCAATCAGCCCCAGCATTTT
CDR3aa: CASSAGNREEGSNQPQHF

v_gene: TRBV18
abundance: -
j_gene: TRBJ1-1
d_gene: -
CDR3nt: TGTGCCAGCTCACCCAGGGAAATGGACAGGAACACTGAAGCTTTCTTT
CDR3aa: CASSPREMDRNTEAFF

v_gene: TRBV7-2
abundance: few
j_gene: TRBJ1-1
d_gene: -
CDR3nt: TGTGCCAGCAGCTACCCTTTGGGCGAAGCTTTCTTT
CDR3aa: CASSYPLGEAFF

v_gene: TRBV4-3
abundance: -
j_gene: TRBJ1-2
d_gene: -
CDR3nt: TGCGCCAGCAGCTTAAGACCTCGTGGGGCCAGTGCGTACACCTTC
CDR3aa: CASSLRPRGASAYTF

v_gene: TRBV13
abundance: -
j_gene: TRBJ2-1
d_gene: TRBD1
CDR3nt: TGTGCCAGCAGCTTAGACAGGGGTCTCTCCCCTTACAATGAGCAGTTCTTC
CDR3aa: CASSLDRGLSPYNEQFF

v_gene: TRBV7-9
abundance: -
j_gene: TRBJ2-7
d_gene: TRBD1
CDR3nt: TGTGCCAGCAGCTTGACAGGGCGCGAGCAGTACTTC
CDR3aa: CASSLTGREQYF